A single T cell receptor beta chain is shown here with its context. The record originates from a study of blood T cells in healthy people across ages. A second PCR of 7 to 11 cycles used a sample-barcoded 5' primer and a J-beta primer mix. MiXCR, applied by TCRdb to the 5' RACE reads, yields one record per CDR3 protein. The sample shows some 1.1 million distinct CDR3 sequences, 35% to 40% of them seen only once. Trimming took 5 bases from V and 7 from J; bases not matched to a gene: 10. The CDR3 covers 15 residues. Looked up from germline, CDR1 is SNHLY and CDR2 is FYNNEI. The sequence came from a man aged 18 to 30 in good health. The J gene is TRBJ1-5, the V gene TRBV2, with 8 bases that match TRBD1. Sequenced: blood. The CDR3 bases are TGTGCCAGCAGTCACCGGACAGGGAACGGGCAGCCCCAGCATTTT. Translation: CASSHRTGNGQPQHF.